Sequencing of this T cell receptor beta chain was carried out in a study of T cell responses to AZD1222 COVID-19 vaccine. Overall study context: The analysis combined second doses at about 4 or about 12 weeks. Regarding the study as a whole: Per reports, nearly half of all spike-specific TCRs target regions that are unmutated in variants. Donors were largely white British and mainly female; clonal diversity was possibly underestimated.

The V end lost 1 base, the J end lost 1 base, and 7 bases lay between the germline ends. The CDR3 runs to 15 residues. Germline V gives CDR1 SGHTA, CDR2 FQGNSA. The repertoire was sequenced with immunoSEQ multiplex PCR; TCRdb's copy has only in-frame clones and lacks some. The sample shows approximately 100,000 clones, approximately 96% of them seen only once. This clone showed up just a few times. Its antigen is not known. V usage is TRBV7-2 and J usage is TRBJ2-2; D gene ambiguous. This receptor was identified in an adult in good health. Sequencing used peripheral blood, obtained on day 0 of AZD1222 vaccination. CDR3 protein: CASSLVAGNTGELFF. DNA for the CDR3: TGTGCCAGCAGCTTAGTGGCAGGGAACACCGGGGAGCTGTTTTTT.